The 29 T cell receptor beta chains below all came from one sample that was sequenced in a study of Graves' ophthalmopathy and Graves' hyperthyroidism. Amplified material comprised TCR beta CDR3 regions derived from RNA transcripts. HTBI primers were employed in first-round RT-PCR, then a second-round multiplex PCR followed. From the multiplex PCR reads, TCRdb called clonotypes with MiXCR, one entry per CDR3 protein. The repertoire holds 200,000 to 250,000 distinct CDR3 sequences, with 20% to 25% as singletons. Sequenced sample: peripheral blood. All receptors derive from a woman in her 50s with Graves' ophthalmopathy.

This clonotype occurred many times. The chain employs TRBV6-1 and TRBJ2-2; 8 positions match TRBD1. The CDR3 runs 15 residues. Unmatched junction bases numbered 6, after V lost 4 bases and J lost 5 bases. The germline gives CDR1 MNHNS, CDR2 SASEGT. The CDR3 reads CASSATTGATGELFF. The CDR3 DNA reads as TGTGCCAGCAGTGCAACGACAGGGGCTACCGGGGAGCTGTTTTTT.

This clonotype was detected many times. The rearrangement joins TRBV4-2 to TRBJ2-5; 8 bases line up with TRBD1. CDR3 length: 14 residues. The V and J ends lost 3 bases and 5 bases, in that order; junction bases with no gene match: 5. From germline, CDR1 is LGHNA and CDR2 YNFKEQ. This CDR3 reads CASSHGQGLETQYF. The CDR3 DNA reads as TGTGCCAGCAGCCACGGACAGGGCTTGGAGACCCAGTACTTC.

The rearrangement uses TRBV6-5 and TRBJ2-5, with 9 bases aligning to TRBD1. Germline CDR1 reads MNHEY; CDR2 reads SVGAGI. J lost 5 bases, V lost 0 bases, and 7 bases had no gene match. The CDR3 is 16 residues long. The CDR3 DNA is TGTGCCAGCAGTTACTCGGGACAGGGAGCGTGGGAGACCCAGTACTTC. Protein: CASSYSGQGAWETQYF.

This clonotype was detected once. The chain is built from TRBV20-1 and TRBJ1-2; a weak D match, TRBD1 (5 bases). The germline V gene has CDR1 DFQATT and CDR2 SNEGSKA (reference sequence). The ends were cut back, 5 bases at V and 3 bases at J, with 13 bases in the middle. This CDR3 has 13 amino acids. This CDR3 is CSAVHGTDYGYTF. CDR3 nucleotide sequence: TGCAGTGCTGTGCACGGGACGGACTATGGCTACACCTTC.

In this sample, this clonotype turned up many times. This sequence joins TRBV28 and TRBJ2-7; 10 bases line up with TRBD1. CDR1 is MDHEN and CDR2 is SYDVKM in the germline V gene. CDR3 length equals 15 residues. V was pared by 10 bases and J by 7 bases, with 16 bases of the junction left unmatched. The CDR3, as DNA: TGTGCCATCTCAAATTCACGGACAGGGGGGAAGGAGCAGTACTTC. This translates into CAISNSRTGGKEQYF.

The sample holds a few counts of this clonotype. The chain recombines TRBV6-1 with TRBJ2-3; 12 nucleotides align to TRBD2. Germline lookup yields CDR1 MNHNS and CDR2 SASEGT. This CDR3 comprises 15 residues. V shed 6 bases and J 5 bases; nucleotides not matched to a gene: 6. CDR3 sequence (DNA): TGTGCCAGCAGCGGCGGACTAGCGGGGATAGATACGCAGTATTTT. It encodes CASSGGLAGIDTQYF.

In its sample, this clonotype was seen many times. The gene calls are TRBV2 and TRBJ2-7, with D unclear. Trimming stripped 6 bases from V and 0 bases from J, with 6 bases between. The V gene's germline CDR1 is SNHLY and CDR2 FYNNEI. The CDR3 is 12 amino acids. CDR3 DNA: TGTGCCAGCAGGGCGAGCTCCTACGAGCAGTACTTC. Protein: CASRASSYEQYF.

This clonotype was found a few times. A read error may account for a junction end that differs from germline. The chain links TRBV12-3 or TRBV12-4 to TRBJ1-6, with D possibly TRBD1 on 5 matching bases. CDR3 length: 13 residues. The DNA for the CDR3 is TGTGCCATCGGGGGGTCTTATAATTCACCCCTTCACTTT. Translation gives CAIGGSYNSPLHF.

The gene calls are TRBV3-1 and TRBJ2-5, with 14 positions matching TRBD2. The CDR3 totals 16 residues. Germline V gene data show CDR1 as LGHDT and CDR2 as YNNKEL (reference sequence). The ends lost 3 bases at V and 5 bases at J; junction bases unmatched: 5. CDR3 residues: CASSQGLAGVGETQYF. CDR3 coding DNA: TGTGCCAGCAGCCAGGGACTAGCGGGAGTCGGTGAGACCCAGTACTTC.

V usage is TRBV6-4 and J usage is TRBJ2-2, with D perhaps TRBD1 (5 bases). The ends were cut back, 7 bases at V and 7 bases at J, with 19 bases in the middle. The CDR3 is made up of 15 amino acids. Germline values: CDR1 MRHNA, CDR2 SNTAGT. The DNA of the CDR3 is TGTGCCAGCAAGAAACTTCAGGGATCCGGCGGGGAGCTGTTTTTT. This encodes CASKKLQGSGGELFF.

The rearrangement links TRBV5-1 to TRBJ1-1; D is undetermined. The CDR3 spans 13 residues. Trimming removed 2 bases at V and 5 bases at J, with 10 bases between. CDR1 and CDR2 (germline): SGHRS, YFSETQ. This chain's CDR3 is CASSFDTVTEAFF. CDR3 in DNA: TGCGCCAGCAGCTTTGACACGGTTACTGAAGCTTTCTTT. The variable domain in full, completed from reference TRBV5-1 and TRBJ1-1, reads KAGVTQTPRYLIKTRGQQVTLSCSPISGHRSVSWYQQTPGQGLQFLFEYFSETQRNKGNFPGRFSGRQFSNSRSEMNVSTLELGDSALYLCASSFDTVTEAFFGQGTRLTVV.

The CDR3 reads CASRKTDRTTGELFF. CDR3 nucleotides: TGTGCCAGCAGAAAAACCGACAGGACCACCGGGGAGCTGTTTTTT. J is TRBJ2-2 and V is TRBV6-2 or TRBV6-3; perhaps TRBD1 as D (6 bases). The CDR3 loop spans 15 amino acids. V lost 6 bases to trimming and J lost 4 bases, with 15 bases between them. Looked up from germline, CDR1 is MNHEY and CDR2 is SVGEGT.

This clonotype has just a few counts. The rearrangement links TRBV5-1 to TRBJ2-5; TRBD2 agrees at 8 bases. V lost 3 bases and J lost 1; bases outside the gene matches: 11. The CDR3 runs to 17 residues. Looked up from germline, CDR1 is SGHRS and CDR2 is YFSETQ. CDR3 sequence reads: CASSSPRGGWSQETQYF. In DNA, the CDR3 is TGCGCCAGCAGCTCCCCCCGGGGGGGATGGTCCCAAGAGACCCAGTACTTC. Variable domain in full (rest from reference TRBV5-1 and TRBJ2-5): KAGVTQTPRYLIKTRGQQVTLSCSPISGHRSVSWYQQTPGQGLQFLFEYFSETQRNKGNFPGRFSGRQFSNSRSEMNVSTLELGDSALYLCASSSPRGGWSQETQYFGPGTRLLVL.

The rearrangement uses TRBV6-1 and TRBJ2-7; D is unclear. Trimming removed 0 bases at V and 2 bases at J, with 20 bases between. CDR1 MNHNS and CDR2 SASEGT come from the germline V gene. The CDR3 has 18 residues. CDR3 residues: CASSEALLGQLPPYEQYF. CDR3 nucleotides: TGTGCCAGCAGTGAAGCGCTTCTGGGTCAACTCCCACCCTACGAGCAGTACTTC.

The CDR3 spells CSARPWTSGFTDTQYF. CDR3 nucleotide sequence: TGCAGTGCTAGACCCTGGACTAGCGGATTCACAGATACGCAGTATTTT. The chain combines TRBV20-1 with TRBJ2-3, with 10 nucleotides matching TRBD2. V lost 2 bases, J lost 2 bases, and 7 bases stayed unmatched. Germline loops: CDR1 DFQATT, CDR2 SNEGSKA (reference sequence). The CDR3 runs to 16 residues.

This clonotype was recorded many times. The chain combines TRBV29-1 with TRBJ1-1; unclear D gene. Germline V gene lookup returns CDR1 SQVTM and CDR2 ANQGSEA. V was clipped by 1 base and J by 5 bases, with 8 bases between them. This CDR3 has 12 amino acids. The CDR3 sequence: CSVEAGGTEAFF. DNA of the CDR3: TGCAGCGTTGAAGCTGGAGGAACTGAAGCTTTCTTT.

This clonotype has ten or more counts. The gene calls are TRBV10-3 and TRBJ2-7; 13 bases line up with TRBD2. Germline CDR1 reads ENHRY; CDR2 reads SYGVKD. V gave up 2 bases and J gave up 4 bases; unmatched junction bases: 2. This CDR3 comprises 15 residues. CDR3 DNA sequence: TGTGCCATCAGTGAGGCGACTAGCGGGAGGTACGAGCAGTACTTC. This translates into CAISEATSGRYEQYF.

This clonotype was picked up many times. The V call is TRBV6-1, the J call TRBJ1-5; 7 bases are a match to TRBD1. Germline CDR1 reads MNHNS; CDR2 reads SASEGT. The trim removed 7 bases at V and 3 bases at J, leaving 3 bases unmatched. The CDR3 spans 13 residues. CDR3 sequence (DNA): TGTGCCAGCAAGACAGGGAACAATCAGCCCCAGCATTTT. Its translation is CASKTGNNQPQHF.

In this sample, this clonotype turned up many times. The chain employs TRBV19 and TRBJ2-7, with 10 bases that match TRBD2. Trimming cost V 4 bases and J 3 bases; bases outside gene matches: 6. The germline gives CDR1 LNHDA, CDR2 SQIVND (reference sequence). The CDR3 is 15 residues long. The CDR3 nucleotides read TGTGCCAGTAGTACCATAGCGGGAGGACTCTACGAGCAGTACTTC. This gives the protein CASSTIAGGLYEQYF. Combining the CDR3 with reference TRBV19 and TRBJ2-7 gives the whole variable domain DGGITQSPKYLFRKEGQNVTLSCEQNLNHDAMYWYRQDPGQGLRLIYYSQIVNDFQKGDIAEGYSVSREKKESFPLTVTSAQKNPTAFYLCASSTIAGGLYEQYFGPGTRLTVT.

This clonotype appeared many times. The V and J genes are TRBV5-8 and TRBJ2-5; D uncertain. The CDR3 extends over 16 amino acids. Germline V gives CDR1 SGHTS, CDR2 YDEGEE. Trimming stripped 0 bases from V and 1 base from J, with 13 bases between. CDR3 in amino acids: CASSLALWAAQETQYF. The CDR3 bases are TGTGCCAGCAGCTTGGCCTTATGGGCCGCCCAAGAGACCCAGTACTTC.

This clonotype was observed many times. The V and J genes are TRBV6-1 and TRBJ2-7; tentatively, D is TRBD1 or TRBD2 (5 bases each). This CDR3 spans 16 amino acids. Germline V lookup: CDR1 MNHNS, CDR2 SASEGT. Trimming took 6 bases from V and 2 from J, leaving 20 bases between them. CDR3 sequence reads: CASRRSPGPTPYEQYF. The DNA of the CDR3 is TGTGCCAGCAGGAGGAGCCCGGGACCGACGCCCTACGAGCAGTACTTC.

The chain employs TRBV20-1 and TRBJ2-2, with 9 bases lining up with TRBD2. Unmatched junction bases numbered 5, after V lost 0 bases and J lost 3 bases. This CDR3 is built from 16 residues. Germline V CDR1 and CDR2: DFQATT, SNEGSKA (reference sequence). CDR3 loop: CSAREGLAGDTGELFF. For the CDR3, the DNA is TGCAGTGCTAGAGAGGGACTAGCAGGCGACACCGGGGAGCTGTTTTTT.

V and J are TRBV7-2 and TRBJ2-7, with D possibly TRBD1 on 5 matching bases. Germline CDR1 reads SGHTA; CDR2 reads FQGNSA. V was clipped by 3 bases and J by 0 bases, with 12 bases between them. The CDR3 runs 15 residues. This CDR3 reads CASSLYTGDSYEQYF. The CDR3 nucleotides are TGTGCCAGCAGCTTGTATACAGGCGACTCCTACGAGCAGTACTTC.

This clonotype came up many times. The chain couples TRBV9 to TRBJ2-7; D ambiguous. The CDR3 has 13 residues. Per germline, CDR1 SGDLS and CDR2 YYNGEE. Deletions cut 4 bases from V and 6 bases from J, with 14 bases between. For the CDR3, the DNA is TGTGCCAGCAGCTCCGCCACCCGTTCCGAGCAGTACTTC. This gives the protein CASSSATRSEQYF.

V is TRBV2 and J is TRBJ2-5; D remains ambiguous. The CDR3 runs 14 residues. With 5 bases removed from V and 1 base from J, the gap between germline ends came to 11 bases. Germline V lookup: CDR1 SNHLY, CDR2 FYNNEI. CDR3 sequence: CASSYSNAQETQYF. Here the CDR3 DNA reads TGTGCCAGCAGTTACTCGAATGCCCAAGAGACCCAGTACTTC.

This clonotype has ten or more counts. The chain combines TRBV12-3 or TRBV12-4 with TRBJ1-1; TRBD1 might be the D (6 bases). The germline V and J ends were trimmed by 5 bases and 5 bases, with 15 bases remaining between them. This CDR3 is 14 amino acids long. The CDR3 sequence: CASSPNREATEAFF. In DNA form, the CDR3 reads TGTGCCAGCAGTCCCAACAGGGAAGCGACTGAAGCTTTCTTT.

This clonotype has at least ten counts. V and J are TRBV27 and TRBJ1-5; D remains ambiguous. Trimming removed 7 bases at V and 5 bases at J, with 15 bases between. This CDR3 spans 14 amino acids. Germline loops: CDR1 MNHEY, CDR2 SMNVEV (reference sequence). In DNA form, the CDR3 reads TGTGCCAGCATAGGACCGGGGAGGGATCAGCCCCAGCATTTT. It specifies CASIGPGRDQPQHF.

The J gene is TRBJ1-2, the V gene TRBV28; 9 bases line up with TRBD1. CDR3 size: 13 residues. Trimming took 6 bases from V and 8 from J; bases not matched to a gene: 7. Germline CDR1 reads MDHEN; CDR2 reads SYDVKM. For the CDR3, the DNA is TGTGCCAGCAGGCCGGGACAGGGAGACGGCTACACCTTC. Its translation is CASRPGQGDGYTF.

This clonotype has ten or more counts. The chain combines TRBV13 with TRBJ2-7, with TRBD2 matching over 8 bases. The CDR3 has 12 residues. Germline assignment: CDR1 PRHDT and CDR2 FYEKMQ (reference sequence). V lost 5 bases, J lost 7 bases, and 4 bases stayed unmatched. In nucleotides, the CDR3 is TGTGCCAGCAGCCTCTCGGGGGGGGAGCAGTACTTC. Amino acids: CASSLSGGEQYF.